This T cell receptor (beta chain) was profiled in a study of long-term antiretroviral therapy in people with HIV. CDR1 is SGHTA, CDR2 FQGNSA, per germline. V was trimmed by 4 bases and J by 0 bases, leaving 14 bases between them. The CDR3 has 16 residues. With survey level as its setting, the immunoSEQ assay was v3.0. Clones were sequenced by immunoSEQ multiplex PCR, and TCRdb holds only the in-frame ones, with some missing. Here the sample spans some 25,000 clones, approximately 88% being singletons. The V gene is TRBV7-2, the J gene TRBJ2-3; D unresolved. The origin of this receptor is a young man with HIV. Here the sequenced sample was unsorted PBMCs, taken 4.2 to 4.5 years after starting antiretroviral therapy. The CDR3 DNA reads as TGTGCCAGCAGCTCTGGTGTCCATACTAGCACAGATACGCAGTATTTT. Its protein product is CASSSGVHTSTDTQYF.